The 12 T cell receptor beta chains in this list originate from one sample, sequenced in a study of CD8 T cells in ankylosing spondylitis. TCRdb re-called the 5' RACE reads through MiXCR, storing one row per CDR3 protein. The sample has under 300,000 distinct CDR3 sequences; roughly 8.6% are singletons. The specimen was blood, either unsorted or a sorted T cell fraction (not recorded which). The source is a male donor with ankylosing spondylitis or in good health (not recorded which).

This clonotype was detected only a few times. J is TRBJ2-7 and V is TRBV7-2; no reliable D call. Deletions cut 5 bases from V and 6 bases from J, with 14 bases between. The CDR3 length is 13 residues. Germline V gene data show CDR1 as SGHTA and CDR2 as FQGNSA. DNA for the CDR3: TGTGCCAGCAGCCAGAGGACGGATCGCGAGCAGTACTTC. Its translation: CASSQRTDREQYF.

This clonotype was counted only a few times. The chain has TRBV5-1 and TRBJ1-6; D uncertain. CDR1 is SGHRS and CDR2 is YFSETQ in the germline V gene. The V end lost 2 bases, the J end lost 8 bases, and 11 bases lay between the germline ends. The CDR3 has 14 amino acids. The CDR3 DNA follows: TGCGCCAGCAGCTTAGGTCCAGAGGATTCACCCCTCCACTTT. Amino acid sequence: CASSLGPEDSPLHF.

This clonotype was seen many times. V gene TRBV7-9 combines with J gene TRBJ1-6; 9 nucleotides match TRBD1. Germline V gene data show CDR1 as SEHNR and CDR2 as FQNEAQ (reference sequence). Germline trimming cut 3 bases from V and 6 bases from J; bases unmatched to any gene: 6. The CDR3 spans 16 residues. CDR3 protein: CASSFTGTGFNSPLHF. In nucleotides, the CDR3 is TGTGCCAGCAGCTTCACCGGGACAGGGTTTAATTCACCCCTCCACTTT.

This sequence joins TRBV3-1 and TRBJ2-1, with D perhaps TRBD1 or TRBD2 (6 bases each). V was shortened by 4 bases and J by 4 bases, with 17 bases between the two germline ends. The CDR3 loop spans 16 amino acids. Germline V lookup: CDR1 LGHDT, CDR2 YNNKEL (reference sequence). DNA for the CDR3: TGTGCCAGCAGCCCCCGGCCGGGGGCCGATTACAATGAGCAGTTCTTC. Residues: CASSPRPGADYNEQFF.

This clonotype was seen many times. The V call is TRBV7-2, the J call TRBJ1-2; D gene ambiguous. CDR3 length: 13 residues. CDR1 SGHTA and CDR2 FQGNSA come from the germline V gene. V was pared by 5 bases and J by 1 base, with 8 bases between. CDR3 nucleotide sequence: TGTGCCAGCAGCCGGCAGGATAACTATGGCTACACCTTC. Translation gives CASSRQDNYGYTF.

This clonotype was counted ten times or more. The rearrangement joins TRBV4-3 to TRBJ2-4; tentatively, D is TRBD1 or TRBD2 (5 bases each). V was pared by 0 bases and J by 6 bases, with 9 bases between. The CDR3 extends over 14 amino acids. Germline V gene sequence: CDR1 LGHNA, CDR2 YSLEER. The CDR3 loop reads CASSQDTRGNIQYF. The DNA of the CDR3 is TGCGCCAGCAGCCAAGATACTAGGGGAAACATTCAGTACTTC.

The CDR3 loop reads CASSWYSYEQYF. The CDR3 nucleotides read TGTGCCAGCAGCTGGTACAGCTACGAGCAGTACTTC. This chain joins TRBV7-8 and TRBJ2-7; D unclear. The V and J ends lost 4 bases and 3 bases respectively, with 7 bases between them. The CDR3 sequence is 12 residues long. CDR1 and CDR2 from the germline V gene are SGHVS and FQNEAQ. Full variable domain (rest looked up from reference TRBV7-8 and TRBJ2-7): GAGVSQSPRYKVAKRGQDVALRCDPISGHVSLFWYQQALGQGPEFLTYFQNEAQLDKSGLPSDRFFAERPEGSVSTLKIQRTQQEDSAVYLCASSWYSYEQYFGPGTRLTVT.

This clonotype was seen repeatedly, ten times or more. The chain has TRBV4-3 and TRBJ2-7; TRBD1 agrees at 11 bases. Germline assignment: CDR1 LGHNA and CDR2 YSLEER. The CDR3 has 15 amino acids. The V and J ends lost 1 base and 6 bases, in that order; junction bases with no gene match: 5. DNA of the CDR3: TGCGCCAGCAGCCAAGGGACAGGGGGCGCGTTCGAGCAGTACTTC. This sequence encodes CASSQGTGGAFEQYF.

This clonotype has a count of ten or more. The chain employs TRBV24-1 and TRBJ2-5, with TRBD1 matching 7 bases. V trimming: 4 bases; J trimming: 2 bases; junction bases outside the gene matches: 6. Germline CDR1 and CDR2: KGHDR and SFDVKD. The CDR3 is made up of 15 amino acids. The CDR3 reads CATSEPTGLQETQYF. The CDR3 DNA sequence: TGTGCCACCAGTGAGCCGACAGGGCTACAAGAGACCCAGTACTTC.

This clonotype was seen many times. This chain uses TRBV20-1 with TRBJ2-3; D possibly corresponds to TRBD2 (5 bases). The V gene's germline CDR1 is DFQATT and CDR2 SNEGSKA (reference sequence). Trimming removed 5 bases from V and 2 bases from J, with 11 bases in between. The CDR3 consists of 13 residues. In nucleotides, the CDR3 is TGCAGTGCTTCTCAAGACTACACAGATACGCAGTATTTT. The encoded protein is CSASQDYTDTQYF.

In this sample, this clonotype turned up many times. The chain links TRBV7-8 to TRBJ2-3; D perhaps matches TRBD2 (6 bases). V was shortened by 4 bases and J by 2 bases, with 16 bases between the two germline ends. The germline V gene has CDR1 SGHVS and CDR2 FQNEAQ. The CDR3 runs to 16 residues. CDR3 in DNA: TGTGCCAGCAGCTCACTTACGGGACTGAACACAGATACGCAGTATTTT. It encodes CASSSLTGLNTDTQYF.

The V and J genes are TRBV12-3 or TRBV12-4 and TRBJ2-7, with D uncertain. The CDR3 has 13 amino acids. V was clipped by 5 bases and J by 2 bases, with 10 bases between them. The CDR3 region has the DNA TGTGCCAGCAGTAAGGGCCGGGCCTACGAGCAGTACTTC. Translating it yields CASSKGRAYEQYF.